This TCR beta chain was captured by sequencing in a study of T-cell reconstitution after alpha-beta-depleted transplantation in children. General study results and limits: Several hundred rapidly expanded clones from non-depleted graft cells reportedly supplied alpha-beta T cells about two months post-transplant. Some patients owed their high day-60 TCRbeta diversity to surviving recipient T cells and thymic progenitors. It was newly produced T cells that mostly accounted for T-cell counts and diversity one year after transplant.

Unique molecular identifiers featured in how the TCRbeta library was prepared. Each CDR3 protein is one row after TCRdb ran MiXCR on the PCR reads. This table has 500,000 to 750,000 distinct CDR3 sequences, under 15% appearing once. The ends lost 4 bases at V and 1 base at J; junction bases unmatched: 16. The CDR3 is 20 amino acids. The germline V gene has CDR1 SGHRS and CDR2 YFSETQ. This clonotype occurred a few times. Its antigen is as yet unknown. The chain is built from TRBV5-1 and TRBJ2-3; 12 bases map to TRBD1. The input for sequencing was PBMCs, mostly from graft donor cells, taken 360 days after TCRalphabeta/CD19-depleted stem cell transplant. The TCR comes from a male patient aged 10-17 years who had a stem cell transplant for acute myeloid leukemia, so the T cells may come from the graft donor. CDR3 nucleotide sequence: TGCGCCAGCAGCCCCCGGGACAGGGGGCGATTATGGATCGGCACAGATACGCAGTATTTT. Protein sequence: CASSPRDRGRLWIGTDTQYF.